This T cell receptor beta chain appears in the sequencing data of a study of cytomegalovirus exposure and HLA in healthy donors. This PCR relied on a set of 60 Vbeta primers and 13 Jbeta primers. Here immunoSEQ multiplex PCR was the method, and the copy in TCRdb shows in-frame clones only, minus some. The repertoire shows 65,000 to 90,000 clones; the top ten hold approximately 2.9%. Germline CDR1 SGDLS, CDR2 YYNGEE. The CDR3 spans 13 residues. Losses at the gene ends were 7 bases for V and 8 bases for J; bases not matched to a gene: 9. The chain employs TRBV9 and TRBJ2-1, with 7 bases lining up with TRBD1. The sequencing sample was made of PBMCs. The receptor was isolated from a man in his forties in good health and CMV-seronegative. CDR3 coding DNA: TGTGCCAGCGCTAGACAGGGTGGAGATGAGCAGTTCTTC. It specifies CASARQGGDEQFF.